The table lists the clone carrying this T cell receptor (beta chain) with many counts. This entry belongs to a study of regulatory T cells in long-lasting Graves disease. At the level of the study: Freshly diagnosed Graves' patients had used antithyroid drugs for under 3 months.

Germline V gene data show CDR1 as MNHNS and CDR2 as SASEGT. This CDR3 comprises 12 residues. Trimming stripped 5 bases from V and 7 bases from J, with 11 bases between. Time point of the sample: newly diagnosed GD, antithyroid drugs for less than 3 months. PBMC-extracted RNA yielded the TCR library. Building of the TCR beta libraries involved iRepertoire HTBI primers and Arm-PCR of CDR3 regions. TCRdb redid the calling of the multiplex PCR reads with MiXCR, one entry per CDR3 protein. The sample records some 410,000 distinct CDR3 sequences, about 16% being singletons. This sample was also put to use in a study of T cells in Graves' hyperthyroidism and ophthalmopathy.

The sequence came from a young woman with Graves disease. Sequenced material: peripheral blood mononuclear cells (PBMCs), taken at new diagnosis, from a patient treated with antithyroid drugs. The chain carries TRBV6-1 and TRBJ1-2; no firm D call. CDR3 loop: CASSLSDLGYTF. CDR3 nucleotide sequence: TGTGCCAGCAGTCTCTCGGACCTTGGCTACACCTTC.